The rows below give T cell receptor beta chains drawn from one sample of a study of blood T cell repertoires in COVID-19. Here immunoSEQ multiplex PCR was the method, and the copy in TCRdb shows in-frame clones only, minus some. Here the sample spans some 270,000 clones, around 86% being singletons. The source material was peripheral blood. These TCRs come from a woman aged 80 or older with COVID-19, enrolled during active disease. Each CDR3 is given with its conserved first and last residue.

V	CDR3
TRBV3-1/TRBV3-2	CASSNTGVGTEAFF
TRBV28	CASTPGGGSRFGDTQYF
TRBV27	CASSWDTLNTGELFF
TRBV21-1	CASSKREKRYEQYF
TRBV28	CASRTRGQGDYNSPLHF
TRBV6-2/TRBV6-3	CASSPRASGVNEQFF
TRBV6-6	CASSYGGPMETQYF
TRBV5-1	CASSGGNTEAFF
TRBV7-8	CASSFGQGASFFGYTF
TRBV10-1	CASSDRGNEQFF
TRBV6-6	CASSTYETDPGGYTF
TRBV19	CASWAGDGYTF
TRBV5-6	CASSLGQGSQPQHF
TRBV2	CASSEQGASYTF
TRBV6-1	CASSEGQATYQETQYF
TRBV21-1	CASSKAPRQEASNYGYTF
TRBV19	CASTYRGGEIHNQPQHF
TRBV15	CATRDRTRSYNEQFF
TRBV6-5	CASSYSGDYGYTF
TRBV30	CAWSVGGYQPQHF
TRBV7-2	CASSSRQGDDGYTF
TRBV30	CAWALGLTDTQYF
TRBV7-2	CASSLDRQNYGYTF
TRBV7-8	CASSLTGTTYEQYF
TRBV3-1/TRBV3-2	CASSPIWGEASLHF
TRBV10-1	CASSERTGEETQYF
TRBV5-1	CASSLSPGTSGYNEQFF
TRBV6-2/TRBV6-3	CASSNGPSGAGRNQPQHF
TRBV7-9	CASSLASGNNEQFF
TRBV6-2/TRBV6-3	CASSGPRTSGGAFTDTQYF